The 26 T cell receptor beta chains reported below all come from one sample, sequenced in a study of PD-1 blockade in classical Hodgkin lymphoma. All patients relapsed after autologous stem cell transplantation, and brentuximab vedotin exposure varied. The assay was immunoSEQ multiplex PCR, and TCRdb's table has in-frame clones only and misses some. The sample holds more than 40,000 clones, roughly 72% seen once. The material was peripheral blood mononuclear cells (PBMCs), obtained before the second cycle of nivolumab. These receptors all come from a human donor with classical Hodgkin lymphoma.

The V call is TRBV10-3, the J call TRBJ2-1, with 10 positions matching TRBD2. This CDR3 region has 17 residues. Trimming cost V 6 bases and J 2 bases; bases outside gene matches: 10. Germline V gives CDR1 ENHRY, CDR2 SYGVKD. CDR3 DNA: TGTGCCATCAGCCTCGTGGGGAGCGGGGGGGCCTACAATGAGCAGTTCTTC. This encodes CAISLVGSGGAYNEQFF.

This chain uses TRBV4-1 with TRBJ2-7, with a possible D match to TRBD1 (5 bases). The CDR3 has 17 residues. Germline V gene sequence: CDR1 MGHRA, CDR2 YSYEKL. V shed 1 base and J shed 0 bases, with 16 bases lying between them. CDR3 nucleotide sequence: TGCGCCAGCAGCCAAGTCCCTCAGGACACCTTCTCCTACGAGCAGTACTTC. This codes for CASSQVPQDTFSYEQYF.

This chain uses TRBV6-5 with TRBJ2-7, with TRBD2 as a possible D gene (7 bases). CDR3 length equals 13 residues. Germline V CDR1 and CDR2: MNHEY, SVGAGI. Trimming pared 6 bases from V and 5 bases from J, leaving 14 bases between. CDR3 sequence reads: CASRSGGVDEQYF. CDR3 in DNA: TGTGCCAGCAGGTCGGGGGGCGTAGACGAGCAGTACTTC.

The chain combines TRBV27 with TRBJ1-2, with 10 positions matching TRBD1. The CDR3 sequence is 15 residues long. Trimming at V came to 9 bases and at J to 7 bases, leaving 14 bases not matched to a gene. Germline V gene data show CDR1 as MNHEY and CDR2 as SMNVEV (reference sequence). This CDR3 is CASLDPTGGFSGYTF. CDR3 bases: TGTGCCAGTTTGGACCCGACAGGGGGCTTCAGTGGCTACACCTTC.

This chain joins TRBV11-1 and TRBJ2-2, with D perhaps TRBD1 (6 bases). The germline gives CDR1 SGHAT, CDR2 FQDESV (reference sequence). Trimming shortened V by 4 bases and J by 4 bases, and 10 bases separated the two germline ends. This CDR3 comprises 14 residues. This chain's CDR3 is CASSSGTFTGELFF. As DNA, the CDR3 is TGTGCCAGCAGCTCCGGGACATTCACCGGGGAGCTGTTTTTT.

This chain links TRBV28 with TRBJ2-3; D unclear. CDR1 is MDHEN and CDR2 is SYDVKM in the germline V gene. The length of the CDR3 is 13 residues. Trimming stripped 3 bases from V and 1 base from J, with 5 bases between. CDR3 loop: CASSFGGTDTQYF. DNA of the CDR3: TGTGCCAGCAGTTTTGGGGGCACAGATACGCAGTATTTT. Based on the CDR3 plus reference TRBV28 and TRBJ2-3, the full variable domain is DVKVTQSSRYLVKRTGEKVFLECVQDMDHENMFWYRQDPGLGLRLIYFSYDVKMKEKGDIPEGYSVSREKKERFSLILESASTNQTSMYLCASSFGGTDTQYFGPGTRLTVL.

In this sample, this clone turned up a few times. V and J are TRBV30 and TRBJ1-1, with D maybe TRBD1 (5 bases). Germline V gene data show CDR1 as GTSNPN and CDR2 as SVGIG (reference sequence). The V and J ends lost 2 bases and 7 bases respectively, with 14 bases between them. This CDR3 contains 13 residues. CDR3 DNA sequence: TGTGCCTGGAGTAGGCAGGGTTCGGGTGAAGCTTTCTTT. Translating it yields CAWSRQGSGEAFF.

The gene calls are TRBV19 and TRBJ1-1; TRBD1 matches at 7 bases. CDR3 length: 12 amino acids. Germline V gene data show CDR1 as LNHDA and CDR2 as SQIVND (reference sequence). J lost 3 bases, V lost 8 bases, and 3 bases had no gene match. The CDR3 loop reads CASQQGYTEAFF. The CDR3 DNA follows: TGTGCCAGTCAACAGGGGTACACTGAAGCTTTCTTT.

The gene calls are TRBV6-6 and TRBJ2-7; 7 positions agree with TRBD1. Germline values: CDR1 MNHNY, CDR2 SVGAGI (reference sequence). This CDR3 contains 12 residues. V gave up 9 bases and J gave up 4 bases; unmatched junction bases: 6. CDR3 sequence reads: CASTQGSYEQYF. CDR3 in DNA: TGTGCCAGTACACAGGGGAGTTACGAGCAGTACTTC.

CDR3 sequence (DNA): TGTGCCAGCAGTGCAATAGTCATTTTGGATCGGGATAATGAAAAACTGTTTTTT. This encodes CASSAIVILDRDNEKLFF. This chain joins TRBV28 and TRBJ1-4; D unclear. V was cut by 5 bases and J by 4 bases, with 23 bases left in between. CDR3 length equals 18 residues. Germline loops: CDR1 MDHEN, CDR2 SYDVKM. Drawing the rest from reference TRBV28 and TRBJ1-4, the complete variable domain is DVKVTQSSRYLVKRTGEKVFLECVQDMDHENMFWYRQDPGLGLRLIYFSYDVKMKEKGDIPEGYSVSREKKERFSLILESASTNQTSMYLCASSAIVILDRDNEKLFFGSGTQLSVL.

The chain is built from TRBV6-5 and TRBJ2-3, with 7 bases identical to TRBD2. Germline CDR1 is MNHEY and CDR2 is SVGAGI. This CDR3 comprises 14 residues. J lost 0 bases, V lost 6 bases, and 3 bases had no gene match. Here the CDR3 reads CASRPSGSTDTQYF. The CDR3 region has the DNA TGTGCCAGCAGACCTAGCGGAAGCACAGATACGCAGTATTTT.

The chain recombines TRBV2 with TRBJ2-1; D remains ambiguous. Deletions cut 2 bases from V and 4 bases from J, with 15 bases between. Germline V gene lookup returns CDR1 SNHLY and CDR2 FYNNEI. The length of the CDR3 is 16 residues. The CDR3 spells CASSEFLDIQYNEQFF. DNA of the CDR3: TGTGCCAGCAGTGAATTTCTGGATATACAATACAATGAGCAGTTCTTC.

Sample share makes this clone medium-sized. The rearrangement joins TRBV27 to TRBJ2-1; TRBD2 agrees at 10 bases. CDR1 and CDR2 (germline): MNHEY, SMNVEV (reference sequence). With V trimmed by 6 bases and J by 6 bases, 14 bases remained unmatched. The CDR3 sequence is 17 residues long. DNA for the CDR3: TGTGCCAGCAGCCCCGGGCTACTAGCGGGGTCTGGCAATGAGCAGTTCTTC. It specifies CASSPGLLAGSGNEQFF.

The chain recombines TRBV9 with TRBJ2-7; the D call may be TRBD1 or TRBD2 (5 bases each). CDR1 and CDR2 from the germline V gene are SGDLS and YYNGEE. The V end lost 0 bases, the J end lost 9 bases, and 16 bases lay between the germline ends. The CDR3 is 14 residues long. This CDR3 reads CASSVGPGSFRQYF. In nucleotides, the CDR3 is TGTGCCAGCAGCGTAGGTCCAGGGAGTTTTAGGCAGTACTTC.

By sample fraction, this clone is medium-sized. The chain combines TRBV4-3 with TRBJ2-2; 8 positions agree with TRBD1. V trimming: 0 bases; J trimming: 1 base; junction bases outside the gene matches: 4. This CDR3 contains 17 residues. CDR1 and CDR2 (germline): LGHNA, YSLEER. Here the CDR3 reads CASSQDYDRGNTGELFF. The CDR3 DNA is TGCGCCAGCAGCCAAGATTACGACAGGGGGAACACCGGGGAGCTGTTTTTT.

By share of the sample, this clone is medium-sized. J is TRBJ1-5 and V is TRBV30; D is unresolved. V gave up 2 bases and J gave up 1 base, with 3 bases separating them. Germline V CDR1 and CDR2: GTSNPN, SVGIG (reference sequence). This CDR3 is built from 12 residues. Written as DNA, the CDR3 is TGTGCCTGGAGTTTGAGCAATCAGCCCCAGCATTTT. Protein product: CAWSLSNQPQHF.

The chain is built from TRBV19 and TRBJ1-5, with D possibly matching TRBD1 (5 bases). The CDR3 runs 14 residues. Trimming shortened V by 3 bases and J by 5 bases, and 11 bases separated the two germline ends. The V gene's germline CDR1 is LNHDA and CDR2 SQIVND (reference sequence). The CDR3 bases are TGTGCCAGTAGTATGCAGGGTTCTCATCAGCCCCAGCATTTT. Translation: CASSMQGSHQPQHF.

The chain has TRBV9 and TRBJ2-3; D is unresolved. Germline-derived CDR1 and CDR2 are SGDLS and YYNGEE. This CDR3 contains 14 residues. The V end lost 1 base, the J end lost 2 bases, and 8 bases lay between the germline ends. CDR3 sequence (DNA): TGTGCCAGCAGCGTAAGACTTTTCACAGATACGCAGTATTTT. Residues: CASSVRLFTDTQYF.

In DNA form, the CDR3 reads TGCAGCGTTGGAGGACAGGGGGAGCCCCAGCATTTT. This encodes CSVGGQGEPQHF. V usage is TRBV29-1 and J usage is TRBJ1-5, with TRBD1 identical over 10 bases. The V gene's germline CDR1 is SQVTM and CDR2 ANQGSEA. Trimming at V came to 4 bases and at J to 8 bases, leaving 2 bases not matched to a gene. The CDR3 sequence is 12 residues long.

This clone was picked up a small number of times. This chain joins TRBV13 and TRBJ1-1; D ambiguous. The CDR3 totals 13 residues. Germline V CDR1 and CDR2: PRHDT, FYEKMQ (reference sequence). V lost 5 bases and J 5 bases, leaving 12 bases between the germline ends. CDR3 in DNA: TGTGCCAGCAGCCCTAATGGGGAAACTGAAGCTTTCTTT. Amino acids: CASSPNGETEAFF.

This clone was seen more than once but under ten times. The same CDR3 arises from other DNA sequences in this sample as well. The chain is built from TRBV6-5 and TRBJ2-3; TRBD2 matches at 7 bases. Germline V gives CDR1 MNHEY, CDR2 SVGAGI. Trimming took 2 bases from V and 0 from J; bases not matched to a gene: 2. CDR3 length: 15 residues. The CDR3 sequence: CASSYGGGSTDTQYF. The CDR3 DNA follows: TGTGCCAGCAGTTACGGGGGGGGTAGCACAGATACGCAGTATTTT.

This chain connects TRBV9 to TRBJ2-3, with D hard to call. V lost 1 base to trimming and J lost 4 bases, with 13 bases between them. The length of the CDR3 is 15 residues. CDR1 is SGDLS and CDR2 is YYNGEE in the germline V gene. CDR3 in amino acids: CASSVTPWDADTQYF. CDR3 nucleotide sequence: TGTGCCAGCAGCGTAACCCCCTGGGATGCAGATACGCAGTATTTT.

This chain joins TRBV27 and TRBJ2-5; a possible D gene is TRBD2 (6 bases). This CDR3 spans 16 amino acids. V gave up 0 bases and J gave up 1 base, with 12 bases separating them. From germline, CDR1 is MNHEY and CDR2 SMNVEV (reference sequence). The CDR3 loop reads CASSLSIAGSQETQYF. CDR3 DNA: TGTGCCAGCAGTTTATCGATTGCGGGGTCCCAAGAGACCCAGTACTTC.

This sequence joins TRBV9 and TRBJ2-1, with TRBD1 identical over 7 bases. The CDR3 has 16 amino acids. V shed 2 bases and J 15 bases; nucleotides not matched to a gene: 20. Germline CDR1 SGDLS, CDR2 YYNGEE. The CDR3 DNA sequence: TGTGCCAGCAGCGTCGCAGGGACAGAAGAGCGCGGCCACTTGTTCTTC. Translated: CASSVAGTEERGHLFF.

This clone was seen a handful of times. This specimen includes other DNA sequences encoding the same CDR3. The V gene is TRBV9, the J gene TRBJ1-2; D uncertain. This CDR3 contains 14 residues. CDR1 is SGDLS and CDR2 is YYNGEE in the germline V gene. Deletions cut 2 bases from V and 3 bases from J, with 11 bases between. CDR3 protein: CASSVSGRDYGYTF. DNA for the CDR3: TGTGCCAGCAGCGTCTCGGGTAGGGACTATGGCTACACCTTC.

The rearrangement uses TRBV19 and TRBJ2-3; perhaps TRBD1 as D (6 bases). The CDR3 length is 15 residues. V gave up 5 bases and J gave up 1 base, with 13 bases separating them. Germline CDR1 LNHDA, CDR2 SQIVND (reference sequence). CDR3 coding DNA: TGTGCCAGTAGTCACCCCCGACAGGGCACAGATACGCAGTATTTT. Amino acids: CASSHPRQGTDTQYF.